These 10 T cell receptor beta chains were all obtained from the same sample, sequenced in a study of T cell repertoires in cytomegalovirus infection. TCRdb analysed the reads with MiXCR anew, one entry per CDR3 protein. The sample carries about 920,000 distinct CDR3 sequences, about a third recorded once. Antigen specificity for these receptors is unknown. Sequenced material: cultured CD8+ T cells from PBMCs, taken from culture after CMV antigen stimulation. These receptors all come from a human donor in good health (CMV status not recorded). Some clones in this sample may be carry-over from other donors' samples.

This clonotype has a handful of counts. The chain has TRBV5-6 and TRBJ2-5; the match to TRBD1 covers 7 bases. This CDR3 has 13 amino acids. The V and J ends lost 3 bases and 7 bases, in that order; junction bases with no gene match: 6. Looked up from germline, CDR1 is SGHDT and CDR2 is YYEEEE. CDR3 coding DNA: TGTGCCAGCAGCTACGCGACAGGGAGGACCCAGTACTTC. It is translated as CASSYATGRTQYF.

With regard to this clonotype: Possible read error: a much larger clone is one base away. This chain connects TRBV6-2 or TRBV6-3 to TRBJ1-1; the D is unclear. The CDR3 runs to 15 residues. CDR1 and CDR2 (germline): MNHEY, SVGEGT. The CDR3 reads CVSSYTISGWGEAFF. DNA for the CDR3: TGTGTCAGCAGTTACACCATCTCGGGTTGGGGTGAAGCTTTCTTT.

This clonotype occurred a few times. The rearrangement joins TRBV4-2 to TRBJ1-5; D may be TRBD1 (6 bases). Trimming took 2 bases from V and 0 from J, leaving 14 bases between them. Per germline, CDR1 LGHNA and CDR2 YNFKEQ. The CDR3 is 17 residues long. CDR3 loop: CASSQIQGFNSNQPQHF. CDR3 in DNA: TGTGCCAGCAGCCAAATACAGGGTTTTAATAGCAATCAGCCCCAGCATTTT.

Here the CDR3 DNA reads TGTGCCAGCAGCCAAGATCGGCGGGGGCGTCAGGGCTACACCTTC. Translated, it gives CASSQDRRGRQGYTF. V and J are TRBV14 and TRBJ1-2, with D possibly TRBD1 on 6 matching bases. The CDR3 totals 15 residues. Germline-derived CDR1 and CDR2 are SGHDN and FVKESK. Trimming took 0 bases from V and 8 from J, leaving 16 bases between them. Based on the CDR3 plus reference TRBV14 and TRBJ1-2, the full variable domain is EAGVTQFPSHSVIEKGQTVTLRCDPISGHDNLYWYRRVMGKEIKFLLHFVKESKQDESGMPNNRFLAERTGGTYSTLKVQPAELEDSGVYFCASSQDRRGRQGYTFGSGTRLTVV.

This clonotype was found once. V gene TRBV29-1 combines with J gene TRBJ2-2, with D possibly being TRBD1 (6 bases). The CDR3 sequence is 13 residues long. The germline gives CDR1 SQVTM, CDR2 ANQGSEA. The V gene lost 4 bases and the J gene lost 5 bases, with 11 bases spanning the gap. The CDR3 region is CSVVQGRTGELFF. CDR3 in DNA: TGCAGCGTTGTTCAGGGGCGGACCGGGGAGCTGTTTTTT.

Of note for this clonotype: Mismatch with germline at one junction end may stem from a read error. The chain combines TRBV7-3 with TRBJ2-1, with 7 bases fitting TRBD1. The CDR3 is 15 residues long. In germline, CDR1 is SGHTA, CDR2 FQGTGA. CDR3 region: CASSPSRGQLNQQFF. CDR3 sequence (DNA): TGTGCCAGCAGCCCTAGTCGGGGACAGCTCAATCAGCAGTTCTTC.

The table lists this clonotype with a few counts. The chain couples TRBV27 to TRBJ1-4; D gene uncertain. The germline CDR1 and CDR2 sequences are MNHEY and SMNVEV (reference sequence). There are 13 residues in the CDR3. The V gene lost 3 bases and the J gene lost 3 bases, with 5 bases spanning the gap. Here the CDR3 reads CASSFGPNEKLFF. The CDR3 DNA follows: TGTGCCAGCAGTTTCGGGCCTAATGAAAAACTGTTTTTT.

V gene TRBV7-9 combines with J gene TRBJ2-7; 15 bases are a match to TRBD2. Germline V CDR1 and CDR2: SEHNR, FQNEAQ (reference sequence). The length of the CDR3 is 18 residues. J gave up 2 bases and V 5 bases, and 10 bases lay outside the gene matches. DNA of the CDR3: TGTGCCAGCAGCCCAGACGGGACTAGCGGGGGGTCCCCCTACGAGCAGTACTTC. This sequence encodes CASSPDGTSGGSPYEQYF.

This clonotype was counted only a few times. This chain links TRBV5-1 with TRBJ2-1; the D gene is possibly TRBD1 (6 bases). Germline V lookup: CDR1 SGHRS, CDR2 YFSETQ. This CDR3 region has 15 residues. Deletions cut 4 bases from V and 2 bases from J, with 13 bases between. The CDR3: CASSPQGTPYNEQFF. CDR3 in DNA: TGCGCCAGCAGCCCGCAGGGGACACCCTACAATGAGCAGTTCTTC.

The sample holds a few counts of this clonotype. The chain couples TRBV7-8 to TRBJ1-5; D unresolved. V gave up 4 bases and J gave up 4 bases, with 14 bases separating them. The CDR3 contains 15 residues. Per germline, CDR1 SGHVS and CDR2 FQNEAQ. CDR3 loop: CASSSGPMGNQPQHF. For the CDR3, the DNA is TGTGCCAGCAGCTCAGGACCTATGGGAAATCAGCCCCAGCATTTT.